One sample yielded the 31 T cell receptor beta chains listed below, sequenced in a study of T cells in localized non-small cell lung cancer. Assay: immunoSEQ multiplex PCR; the TCRdb copy retains only in-frame clones and omits some. The sample lists a few thousand clones; under 25% were seen once. This specimen consisted of lung tumor tissue, obtained before any cancer treatment. These receptors were obtained from a male donor aged 60 or older with stage I lung adenocarcinoma.

The chain employs TRBV6-8 and TRBJ2-7; 8 bases match TRBD2. The V and J ends lost 4 bases and 6 bases, in that order; junction bases with no gene match: 5. Germline CDR1 is MNHGY and CDR2 is SAAAGT. This CDR3 is built from 13 residues. CDR3 region: CASSSGGQVEQYF. In DNA form, the CDR3 reads TGTGCCAGCAGTTCGGGGGGGCAGGTCGAGCAGTACTTC.

This chain connects TRBV11-3 to TRBJ2-5, with unresolved D. The CDR3 spans 15 residues. Germline values: CDR1 SGHNT, CDR2 YENEEA. Trimming pared 4 bases from V and 3 bases from J, leaving 15 bases between. This CDR3 is CASSSRQTTEETQYF. CDR3 nucleotides: TGTGCCAGCAGCTCACGTCAGACGACCGAAGAGACCCAGTACTTC.

By proportion, this clone is medium-sized. The rearrangement uses TRBV11-3 and TRBJ1-2; 12 bases map to TRBD1. The CDR3 contains 15 residues. Germline CDR1 is SGHNT and CDR2 is YENEEA. V shed 6 bases and J 4 bases; nucleotides not matched to a gene: 6. The CDR3 reads CASSSGTGGGYGYTF. The CDR3 DNA follows: TGTGCCAGCAGTTCCGGGACAGGGGGCGGCTATGGCTACACCTTC.

The chain combines TRBV14 with TRBJ2-3; TRBD1 aligns across 8 bases. Germline CDR1 is SGHDN and CDR2 is FVKESK. This CDR3 spans 15 amino acids. The V and J ends lost 2 bases and 3 bases, in that order; junction bases with no gene match: 4. CDR3 in DNA: TGTGCCAGCAGCCAACAAACAGGGGGGACAGATACGCAGTATTTT. Its protein product is CASSQQTGGTDTQYF. Complete variable domain (other parts from reference TRBV14 and TRBJ2-3): EAGVTQFPSHSVIEKGQTVTLRCDPISGHDNLYWYRRVMGKEIKFLLHFVKESKQDESGMPNNRFLAERTGGTYSTLKVQPAELEDSGVYFCASSQQTGGTDTQYFGPGTRLTVL.

The chain combines TRBV29-1 with TRBJ2-1; D is ambiguous. The V end lost 0 bases, the J end lost 0 bases, and 12 bases lay between the germline ends. Germline V gives CDR1 SQVTM, CDR2 ANQGSEA. The CDR3 consists of 16 residues. The DNA of the CDR3 is TGCAGCGTTGAAGATTCCAGTCGCAACTCCTACAATGAGCAGTTCTTC. It translates to CSVEDSSRNSYNEQFF.

This clone was counted only a few times. The CDR3 is CASSPGTPWEQYF. The DNA of the CDR3 is TGTGCCAGCAGCCCCGGGACTCCCTGGGAGCAGTACTTC. The V gene is TRBV2, the J gene TRBJ2-7; maybe TRBD2 (6 bases). CDR3 length: 13 residues. Trimming left V 6 bases short and J 7 bases short, with 16 bases between. CDR1 SNHLY and CDR2 FYNNEI come from the germline V gene.

In its sample, this clone ranks as medium-sized. The chain joins TRBV9 to TRBJ1-1; no clear D. Germline CDR1 SGDLS, CDR2 YYNGEE. Trimming pared 5 bases from V and 1 base from J, leaving 15 bases between. The CDR3 consists of 15 residues. For the CDR3, the DNA is TGTGCCAGCAGACCCCAAGGTGCCCGGAACACTGAAGCTTTCTTT. Translation: CASRPQGARNTEAFF.

This clone was seen a handful of times. The CDR3: CASSRLAGPDTQYF. The CDR3 nucleotides are TGTGCCAGCAGTAGACTAGCGGGCCCAGATACGCAGTATTTT. The chain couples TRBV9 to TRBJ2-3, with 10 positions matching TRBD2. J lost 4 bases, V lost 5 bases, and 4 bases had no gene match. The germline gives CDR1 SGDLS, CDR2 YYNGEE. The CDR3 is 14 amino acids.

The chain employs TRBV11-3 and TRBJ1-6, with TRBD1 matching 11 bases. The CDR3 is made up of 18 amino acids. Germline CDR1 reads SGHNT; CDR2 reads YENEEA. V shed 5 bases and J 10 bases; nucleotides not matched to a gene: 16. The CDR3 reads CASSPLGRTGGAESPLHF. In DNA, the CDR3 is TGTGCCAGCAGCCCCCTCGGGCGGACAGGGGGCGCGGAATCACCCCTCCACTTT.

By share of the sample, this clone is medium-sized (0.01 to 0.1%). CDR3 amino acids: CASSLLSGQGAYEQYF. In DNA, the CDR3 is TGTGCCAGCAGCTTATTATCGGGACAGGGGGCATACGAGCAGTACTTC. This chain uses TRBV11-3 with TRBJ2-7; 12 bases match TRBD1. V dropped 2 bases and J dropped 4; count of bases not matched to a gene: 6. The CDR3 covers 16 residues. CDR1 is SGHNT and CDR2 is YENEEA in the germline V gene.

The chain employs TRBV5-1 and TRBJ2-7; 8 nucleotides line up with TRBD1. The germline V gene has CDR1 SGHRS and CDR2 YFSETQ. The length of the CDR3 is 14 residues. With V trimmed by 0 bases and J by 4 bases, 3 bases remained unmatched. The chain's CDR3 is CASSLETGGYEQYF. DNA for the CDR3: TGCGCCAGCAGCTTGGAAACAGGGGGGTACGAGCAGTACTTC.

This sequence joins TRBV18 and TRBJ2-5; 10 nucleotides agree with TRBD1. Losses at the gene ends were 0 bases for V and 4 bases for J; bases not matched to a gene: 8. This CDR3 comprises 17 residues. Germline loops: CDR1 KGHSH, CDR2 LQKENI. The CDR3 DNA is TGTGCCAGCTCACCACCCTCGGGACAGGGGATGGGAGAGACCCAGTACTTC. As protein: CASSPPSGQGMGETQYF.

By share, this clone ranks as medium-sized. The V gene is TRBV11-3, the J gene TRBJ2-1; 10 bases map to TRBD1. Germline values: CDR1 SGHNT, CDR2 YENEEA. The CDR3 has 14 amino acids. Trimming cost V 4 bases and J 7 bases; bases outside gene matches: 4. CDR3 sequence reads: CASSSGTGANEQFF. DNA for the CDR3: TGTGCCAGCAGCTCCGGGACAGGGGCGAATGAGCAGTTCTTC.

V gene TRBV19 combines with J gene TRBJ2-6; D unresolved. V lost 6 bases and J lost 4, with 7 bases in between. CDR3 size: 13 residues. Germline V gene sequence: CDR1 LNHDA, CDR2 SQIVND (reference sequence). CDR3 in DNA: TGTGCCAGTAGCTTTAGCGGGGCCAACGTCCTGACTTTC. This encodes CASSFSGANVLTF.

This clone was observed a handful of times. The chain joins TRBV6-8 to TRBJ1-5; 9 nucleotides agree with TRBD1. Germline CDR1 reads MNHGY; CDR2 reads SAAAGT. V shed 5 bases, J shed 3 bases, and the junction held 11 bases outside the gene matches. The CDR3 contains 17 residues. This CDR3 reads CASSTGTGNHFNQPQHF. CDR3 sequence (DNA): TGTGCCAGCAGTACCGGGACAGGGAACCATTTCAATCAGCCCCAGCATTTT.

In its sample, this clone ranks as medium-sized (0.01 to 0.1%). The chain couples TRBV6-8 to TRBJ2-7, with D hard to call. Germline V gives CDR1 MNHGY, CDR2 SAAAGT. The ends were cut back, 5 bases at V and 0 bases at J, with 20 bases in the middle. The CDR3 runs to 17 residues. The CDR3 spells CASSHTRSGMSSYEQYF. The CDR3 DNA sequence: TGTGCCAGCAGTCATACCCGCTCAGGCATGAGCTCCTACGAGCAGTACTTC.

Sample share makes this clone medium-sized. This chain connects TRBV11-3 to TRBJ2-4; 13 nucleotides line up with TRBD2. This CDR3 has 15 amino acids. V dropped 1 base and J dropped 9; count of bases not matched to a gene: 3. The germline gives CDR1 SGHNT, CDR2 YENEEA. CDR3 nucleotides: TGTGCCAGCAGCTTAGGGGGACTAGCGGGGAGCATTCAGTACTTC. Translation: CASSLGGLAGSIQYF.

The chain joins TRBV29-1 to TRBJ2-2, with 8 bases matching TRBD2. CDR3 size: 15 residues. Germline V gene sequence: CDR1 SQVTM, CDR2 ANQGSEA. J gave up 5 bases and V 5 bases, and 10 bases lay outside the gene matches. The CDR3 loop is CSVRTPGLETGELFF. The DNA of the CDR3 is TGCAGCGTTCGCACCCCGGGACTAGAAACCGGGGAGCTGTTTTTT.

J is TRBJ2-7 and V is TRBV4-1; the match to TRBD2 covers 13 bases. V was pared by 1 base and J by 9 bases, with 12 bases of the junction left unmatched. Germline CDR1 MGHRA, CDR2 YSYEKL. CDR3 size: 17 residues. The CDR3 sequence is CASSQGRGTSGDRAQYF. In DNA, the CDR3 is TGCGCCAGCAGCCAAGGCCGGGGGACTAGCGGGGATAGGGCGCAGTACTTC.

The rearrangement links TRBV25-1 to TRBJ2-1; D may be TRBD2 (6 bases). Trimming took 5 bases from V and 3 from J, leaving 17 bases between them. The CDR3 spans 16 residues. CDR1 is MGHDK, CDR2 SYGVNS, per germline. For the CDR3, the DNA is TGTGCCAGCAGTATGCGGGACCTAGGAGTCTACAATGAGCAGTTCTTC. Residues: CASSMRDLGVYNEQFF.

The J gene is TRBJ2-1, the V gene TRBV29-1; the match to TRBD2 covers 12 bases. The CDR3 sequence is 17 residues long. With V trimmed by 7 bases and J by 0 bases, 10 bases remained unmatched. CDR1 SQVTM and CDR2 ANQGSEA come from the germline V gene. CDR3 sequence (DNA): TGCAGCGGCGAAGGACTAGCGGGGACCCGCTCCTACAATGAGCAGTTCTTC. Amino acid sequence: CSGEGLAGTRSYNEQFF.

This chain connects TRBV11-3 to TRBJ2-2; 8 bases agree with TRBD1. V gave up 4 bases and J gave up 1 base; unmatched junction bases: 2. In germline, CDR1 is SGHNT, CDR2 YENEEA. The CDR3 totals 15 residues. The CDR3 nucleotides read TGTGCCAGCAGCTCCGGACAGGGGAACACCGGGGAGCTGTTTTTT. This gives the protein CASSSGQGNTGELFF. Combining the CDR3 with reference TRBV11-3 and TRBJ2-2 gives the whole variable domain EAGVVQSPRYKIIEKKQPVAFWCNPISGHNTLYWYLQNLGQGPELLIRYENEEAVDDSQLPKDRFSAERLKGVDSTLKIQPAELGDSAVYLCASSSGQGNTGELFFGEGSRLTVL.

This clone was found a few times. V is TRBV14 and J is TRBJ2-5; 10 bases are a match to TRBD1. The length of the CDR3 is 14 residues. The germline V gene encodes CDR1 SGHDN and CDR2 FVKESK. J gave up 5 bases and V 4 bases, and 4 bases lay outside the gene matches. CDR3 DNA: TGTGCCAGCAGCCTCGACAGGGGGCGGGAGACCCAGTACTTC. Translation: CASSLDRGRETQYF.

This chain joins TRBV5-1 and TRBJ2-5; D is possibly TRBD1 or TRBD2 (5 bases each). CDR3 length equals 16 residues. Trimming left V 0 bases short and J 2 bases short, with 14 bases between. Germline CDR1 and CDR2: SGHRS and YFSETQ. In nucleotides, the CDR3 is TGCGCCAGCAGCTTGGAAGGGGCCCCGGGGCAAGAGACCCAGTACTTC. It specifies CASSLEGAPGQETQYF.

The chain carries TRBV11-3 and TRBJ2-1; the D gene is possibly TRBD1 (7 bases). The CDR3 is 15 amino acids. Germline values: CDR1 SGHNT, CDR2 YENEEA. Trimming removed 1 base at V and 5 bases at J, with 12 bases between. In DNA, the CDR3 is TGTGCCAGCAGCTTAGTTGGCAGGGGGGACAATGAGCAGTTCTTC. This codes for CASSLVGRGDNEQFF. The full variable domain, in which reference TRBV11-3 and TRBJ2-1 provide the parts outside the CDR3, is EAGVVQSPRYKIIEKKQPVAFWCNPISGHNTLYWYLQNLGQGPELLIRYENEEAVDDSQLPKDRFSAERLKGVDSTLKIQPAELGDSAVYLCASSLVGRGDNEQFFGPGTRLTVL.

The chain is built from TRBV23-1 and TRBJ2-1, with D tentatively TRBD2 (7 bases). TRBV23-1 is given ORF status, its function remaining uncertain. The CDR3 spans 13 residues. V shed 6 bases and J shed 9 bases, with 15 bases lying between them. In DNA, the CDR3 is TGCGCCAGCAGCCAAGATAGGGGGGGTGAGCAGTTCTTC. It codes for CASSQDRGGEQFF.

This clone is classed as medium-sized. V gene TRBV6-8 combines with J gene TRBJ2-7; D could derive from TRBD1 or TRBD2 (5 bases each). The CDR3 contains 14 residues. CDR1 and CDR2 from the germline V gene are MNHGY and SAAAGT. V lost 5 bases and J 2 bases, leaving 13 bases between the germline ends. Here the CDR3 reads CASSGGSYPYEQYF. The DNA of the CDR3 is TGTGCCAGCAGTGGGGGTAGCTACCCCTACGAGCAGTACTTC.

The chain carries TRBV29-1 and TRBJ2-5, with TRBD1 matching 7 bases. The germline CDR1 and CDR2 sequences are SQVTM and ANQGSEA. Trimming took 5 bases from V and 0 from J; bases not matched to a gene: 9. This CDR3 comprises 15 residues. The CDR3 loop is CSVISDRYNQETQYF. The CDR3 region has the DNA TGCAGCGTTATCTCGGACAGGTATAACCAAGAGACCCAGTACTTC.

The table lists this clone with a few counts. The V call is TRBV6-8, the J call TRBJ2-7; no firm D call. The ends were cut back, 0 bases at V and 6 bases at J, with 21 bases in the middle. Germline V lookup: CDR1 MNHGY, CDR2 SAAAGT. This CDR3 comprises 17 residues. CDR3 DNA sequence: TGTGCCAGCAGTTACTCGAAGCGAGCGTCCCGGCCGGGCGAGCAGTACTTC. This encodes CASSYSKRASRPGEQYF.

This clone was detected only a few times. The gene calls are TRBV28 and TRBJ2-3; TRBD2 aligns across 7 bases. Germline values: CDR1 MDHEN, CDR2 SYDVKM. J was trimmed by 12 bases and V by 2 bases; bases with no gene match: 8. This CDR3 is 13 amino acids long. The CDR3 protein is CASSLPRAGVQYF. The CDR3 region has the DNA TGTGCCAGCAGTTTACCCCGGGCGGGAGTCCAGTATTTT.

This clone was picked up a small number of times. This chain uses TRBV7-2 with TRBJ1-1; D is undetermined. The CDR3 runs 13 residues. Germline V CDR1 and CDR2: SGHTA, FQGNSA. V lost 5 bases to trimming and J lost 0 bases, with 7 bases between them. This CDR3 reads CASSADLNTEAFF. The CDR3 DNA follows: TGTGCCAGCAGCGCGGACTTGAACACTGAAGCTTTCTTT.